These 4 T cell receptor beta chains originate from one sample sequenced in a study of blood T cells in healthy people across ages. Alongside a J-beta primer mix, a sample-barcoded 5' primer served in a second PCR lasting roughly 6 to 12 cycles. One entry per CDR3 protein, called by TCRdb with MiXCR from the 5' RACE reads. The repertoire holds about 540,000 distinct CDR3 sequences, with approximately 25% as singletons. This same sample was also taken into another study, of T cells of mothers and their children.

The source material was blood. Receptors originate from a boy between 10 and 17 years old in good health.

A word on this clonotype: Here the CDR3 omits its conserved ending phenylalanine or tryptophan, so a read error is the likely source. The chain uses TRBV7-9 and TRBJ2-2; the match to TRBD1 covers 10 bases. The V and J ends lost 5 bases and 1 base, in that order; junction bases with no gene match: 10. Germline V gene lookup returns CDR1 SEHNR and CDR2 FQNEAQ (reference sequence). This CDR3 contains 18 residues. The DNA for the CDR3 is TGTGCCAGCAGCCCGACGACAGGGGGCTCTGGGAACACCGGGGAGCTGTTTTCT. Its protein is CASSPTTGGSGNTGELFS.

In this sample, this clonotype turned up a few times. J is TRBJ2-7 and V is TRBV3-1, with 8 bases lining up with TRBD1. V shed 6 bases, J shed 2 bases, and the junction held 9 bases outside the gene matches. Germline CDR1 LGHDT, CDR2 YNNKEL (reference sequence). CDR3 length: 15 residues. The DNA of the CDR3 is TGTGCCAGCAGGCGTGGACAGGGAGAGGCCTACGAGCAGTACTTC. It encodes CASRRGQGEAYEQYF.

The chain has TRBV4-2 and TRBJ2-1, with 9 bases fitting TRBD2. CDR3 length: 18 amino acids. Germline CDR1 LGHNA, CDR2 YNFKEQ. V dropped 0 bases and J dropped 3; count of bases not matched to a gene: 9. CDR3 sequence: CASSQDISAGGGYNEQFF. CDR3 in DNA: TGTGCCAGCAGCCAAGATATTTCGGCGGGAGGGGGCTACAATGAGCAGTTCTTC.

This clonotype was counted only a few times. J is TRBJ1-1 and V is TRBV28, with TRBD1 matching over 8 bases. Germline CDR1 and CDR2: MDHEN and SYDVKM. The CDR3 is made up of 13 amino acids. V shed 3 bases and J 7 bases; nucleotides not matched to a gene: 4. CDR3 sequence: CASSLSGTGEAFF. The CDR3, as DNA: TGTGCCAGCAGTTTGAGCGGGACAGGTGAAGCTTTCTTT.